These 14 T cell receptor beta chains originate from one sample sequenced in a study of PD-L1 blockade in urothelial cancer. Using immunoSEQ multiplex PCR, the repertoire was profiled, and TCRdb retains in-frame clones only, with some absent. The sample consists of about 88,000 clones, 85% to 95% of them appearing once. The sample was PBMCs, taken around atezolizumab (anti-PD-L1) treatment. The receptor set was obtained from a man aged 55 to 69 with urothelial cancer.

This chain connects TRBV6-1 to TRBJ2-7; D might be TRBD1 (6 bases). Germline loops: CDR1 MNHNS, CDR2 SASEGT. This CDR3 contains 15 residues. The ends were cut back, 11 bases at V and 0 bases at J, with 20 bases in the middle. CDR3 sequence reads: CAGGRTGTGSYEQYF. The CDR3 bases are TGTGCCGGCGGACGAACAGGGACGGGCTCCTACGAGCAGTACTTC.

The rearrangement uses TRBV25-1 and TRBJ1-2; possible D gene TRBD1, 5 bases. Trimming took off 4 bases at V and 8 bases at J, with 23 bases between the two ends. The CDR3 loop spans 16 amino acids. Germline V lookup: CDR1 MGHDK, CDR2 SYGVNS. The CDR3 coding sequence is TGTGCCAGCAGTGTAGGTCAGGGATTTACAACTGGCGGCTACACCTTC. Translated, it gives CASSVGQGFTTGGYTF.

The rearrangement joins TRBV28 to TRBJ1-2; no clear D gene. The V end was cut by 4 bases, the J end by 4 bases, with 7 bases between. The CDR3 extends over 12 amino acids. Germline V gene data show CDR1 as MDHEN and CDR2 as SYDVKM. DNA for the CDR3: TGTGCCAGCAGTTCACACAGCTATGGCTACACCTTC. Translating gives CASSSHSYGYTF.

The CDR3 DNA reads as TGTGCCAGTAGTATGCTAGGGGTCGGTGGGGCCAACGTCCTGACTTTC. Translating it yields CASSMLGVGGANVLTF. The chain combines TRBV19 with TRBJ2-6, with D tentatively TRBD1 (5 bases). The CDR3 sequence is 16 residues long. Germline CDR1 and CDR2: LNHDA and SQIVND (reference sequence). V gave up 3 bases and J gave up 3 bases, with 12 bases separating them. The full variable domain, in which reference TRBV19 and TRBJ2-6 provide the parts outside the CDR3, is DGGITQSPKYLFRKEGQNVTLSCEQNLNHDAMYWYRQDPGQGLRLIYYSQIVNDFQKGDIAEGYSVSREKKESFPLTVTSAQKNPTAFYLCASSMLGVGGANVLTFGAGSRLTVL.

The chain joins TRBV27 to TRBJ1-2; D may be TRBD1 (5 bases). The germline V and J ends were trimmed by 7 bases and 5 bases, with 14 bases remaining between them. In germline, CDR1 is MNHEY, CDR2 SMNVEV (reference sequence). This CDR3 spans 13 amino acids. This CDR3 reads CASKGGDGYGYTF. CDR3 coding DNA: TGTGCCAGCAAGGGAGGGGATGGGTATGGCTACACCTTC.

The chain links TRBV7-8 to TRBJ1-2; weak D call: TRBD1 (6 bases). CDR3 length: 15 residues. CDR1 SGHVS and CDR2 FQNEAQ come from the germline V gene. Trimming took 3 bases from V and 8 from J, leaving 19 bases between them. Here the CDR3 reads CASSFGGGLIQGYTF. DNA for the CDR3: TGTGCCAGCAGCTTCGGGGGGGGGCTCATTCAGGGCTACACCTTC. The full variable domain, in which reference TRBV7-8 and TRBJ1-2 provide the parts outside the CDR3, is GAGVSQSPRYKVAKRGQDVALRCDPISGHVSLFWYQQALGQGPEFLTYFQNEAQLDKSGLPSDRFFAERPEGSVSTLKIQRTQQEDSAVYLCASSFGGGLIQGYTFGSGTRLTVV.

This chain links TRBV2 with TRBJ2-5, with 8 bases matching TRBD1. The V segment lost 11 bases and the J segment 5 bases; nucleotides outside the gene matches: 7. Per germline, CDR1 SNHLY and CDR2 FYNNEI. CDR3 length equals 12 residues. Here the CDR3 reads CAAGQGFETQYF. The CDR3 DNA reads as TGTGCCGCAGGACAGGGTTTTGAGACCCAGTACTTC.

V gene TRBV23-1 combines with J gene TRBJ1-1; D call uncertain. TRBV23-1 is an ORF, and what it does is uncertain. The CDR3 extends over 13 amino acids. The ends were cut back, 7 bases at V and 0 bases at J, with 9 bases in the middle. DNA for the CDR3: TGCGCCAGCAAAACACCCATGAACACTGAAGCTTTCTTT. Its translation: CASKTPMNTEAFF.

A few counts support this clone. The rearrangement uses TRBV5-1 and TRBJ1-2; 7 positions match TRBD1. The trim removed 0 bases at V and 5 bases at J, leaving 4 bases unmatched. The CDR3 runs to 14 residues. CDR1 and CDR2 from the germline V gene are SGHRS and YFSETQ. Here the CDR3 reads CASSLAGQHYGYTF. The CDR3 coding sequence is TGCGCCAGCAGCTTGGCGGGACAGCATTATGGCTACACCTTC. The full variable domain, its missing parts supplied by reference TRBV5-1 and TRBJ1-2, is KAGVTQTPRYLIKTRGQQVTLSCSPISGHRSVSWYQQTPGQGLQFLFEYFSETQRNKGNFPGRFSGRQFSNSRSEMNVSTLELGDSALYLCASSLAGQHYGYTFGSGTRLTVV.

The CDR3 loop is CASSQGRVKNSPLHF. The DNA for the CDR3 is TGCGCCAGCAGCCAAGGCAGGGTGAAGAATTCACCCCTCCACTTT. The chain carries TRBV4-1 and TRBJ1-6; D is possibly TRBD1 (5 bases). V lost 1 base, J lost 7 bases, and 11 bases lay in between. This CDR3 has 15 residues. The germline CDR1 and CDR2 sequences are MGHRA and YSYEKL.

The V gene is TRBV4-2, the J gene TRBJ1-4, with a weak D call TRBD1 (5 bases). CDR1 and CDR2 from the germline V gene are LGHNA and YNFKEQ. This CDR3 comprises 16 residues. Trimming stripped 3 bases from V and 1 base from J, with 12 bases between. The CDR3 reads CASSHTIRGTNEKLFF. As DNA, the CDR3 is TGTGCCAGCAGCCATACGATAAGGGGAACTAATGAAAAACTGTTTTTT.

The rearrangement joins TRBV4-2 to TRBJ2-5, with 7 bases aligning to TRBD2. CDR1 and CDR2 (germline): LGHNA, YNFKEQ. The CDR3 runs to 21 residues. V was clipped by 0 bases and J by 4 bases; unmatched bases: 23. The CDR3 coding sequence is TGTGCCAGCAGCCAAGAGGCGCCTAGCGGAGGGGTAACGCCTAACGCAGAGACCCAGTACTTC. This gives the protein CASSQEAPSGGVTPNAETQYF.

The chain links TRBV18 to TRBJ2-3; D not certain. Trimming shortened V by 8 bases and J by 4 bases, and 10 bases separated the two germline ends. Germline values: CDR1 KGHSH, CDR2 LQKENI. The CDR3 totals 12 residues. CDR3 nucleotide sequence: TGTGCCAGCGGCCAATCCCCAGATACGCAGTATTTT. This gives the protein CASGQSPDTQYF. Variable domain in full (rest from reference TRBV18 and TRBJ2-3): NAGVMQNPRHLVRRRGQEARLRCSPMKGHSHVYWYRQLPEEGLKFMVYLQKENIIDESGMPKERFSAEFPKEGPSILRIQQVVRGDSAAYFCASGQSPDTQYFGPGTRLTVL.

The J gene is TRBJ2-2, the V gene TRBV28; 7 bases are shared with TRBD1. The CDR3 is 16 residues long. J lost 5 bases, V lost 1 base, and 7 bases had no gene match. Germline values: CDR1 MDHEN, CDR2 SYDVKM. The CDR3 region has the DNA TGTGCCAGCAGTTTATCGACAGGGATGGGGACCGGGGAGCTGTTTTTT. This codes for CASSLSTGMGTGELFF.